This TCR beta chain was captured in a study of CD8 T cells in ankylosing spondylitis. Findings of the study overall: The clones that were linked to disease were reported to be significantly enriched in matched synovial fluid samples from ankylosing spondylitis patients. Disease-linked clones displayed a CD8+ phenotype and appeared relatively rarely in peripheral blood. A TCR beta motif of under 10 highly homologous variants seemed to mark ankylosing spondylitis blood. Some of these motif variants have turned up before, in reports on reactive arthritis synovial fluid and blood.

Concerning this clonotype: Its antigen is as yet unknown.

Libraries for TCR beta were made by quantitative 5'-RACE with molecular barcodes. TCRdb reprocessed the 5' RACE reads with MiXCR, giving one entry per CDR3 protein. The sample has 700,000 to 1,000,000 distinct CDR3 sequences, 12% seen once. Germline values: CDR1 LGHNA, CDR2 YSLEER. Trimming removed 0 bases from V and 8 bases from J, with 20 bases in between. The length of the CDR3 is 17 residues. The sequence was obtained from a male donor with ankylosing spondylitis. This rearrangement joins TRBV4-3 to TRBJ2-1; D assignment may be TRBD1 or TRBD2 (6 bases each). Specimen: blood, either unsorted or a sorted T cell fraction (not recorded which). In nucleotides, the CDR3 is TGCGCCAGCAGCCAAGATCAAGCGAGGGGGGCTTTGGATGAGCAGTTCTTC. Protein product: CASSQDQARGALDEQFF.